Listed below are T cell receptor beta chains from one sample, sequenced in a study of cytomegalovirus exposure and HLA in healthy donors. The table came from immunoSEQ multiplex PCR; TCRdb's copy has only in-frame clones and leaves some out. The sample lists hundreds of thousands of clones; roughly 85% were seen once. Sequencing was carried out using PBMCs. The origin of the receptors is a young woman in good health and CMV-seronegative. The CDR3 runs from the conserved cysteine through the conserved F or W. D genes are given only for firm matches. Rows give clone size only sometimes, using once, few, many, or a class for an expanded clone.

abundance	d_gene	len	v_gene	j_gene	CDR3nt	CDR3aa
NA	TRBD1	18	TRBV4-1	TRBJ1-4	TGCGCCAGCAGCCACCCCAGGACAGGGGGAGGAACTAATGAAAAACTGTTTTTT	CASSHPRTGGGTNEKLFF
NA	TRBD1	15	TRBV5-1	TRBJ2-5	TGCGCCAGCAGCCGGGTACGGGACAGAGGGGAGACCCAGTACTTC	CASSRVRDRGETQYF
NA	NA	15	TRBV7-6	TRBJ1-4	TGTGCCAGCAGCCCGCGTCAGGCAACTAATGAAAAACTGTTTTTT	CASSPRQATNEKLFF
NA	TRBD2	17	TRBV28	TRBJ2-1	TGTGCCAGCAGTTCAAACCTCAGCGGGAGCTCCTACAATGAGCAGTTCTTC	CASSSNLSGSSYNEQFF
once	TRBD1	12	TRBV5-4	TRBJ1-5	TGTGCCAGCAGCATCGACAGGGGGGAGCGGCATTTT	CASSIDRGERHF
NA	TRBD2	16	TRBV28	TRBJ2-1	TGTGCCAGCAGTCGATGGGGGGGGAGCTCCTACAATGAGCAGTTCTTC	CASSRWGGSSYNEQFF
once	TRBD2	16	TRBV19	TRBJ2-5	TGTGCCAGTAGCCTGACTAGCGGGAGGGCCTGGGAGACCCAGTACTTC	CASSLTSGRAWETQYF
NA	TRBD2	14	TRBV15	TRBJ2-7	TGTGCCACCAGCAGGCCTGGGGGGGGGAGCGAGCAGTACTTC	CATSRPGGGSEQYF
once	NA	14	TRBV5-1	TRBJ2-2	TGCGCCAGCAGCTTCGGGGGGAACACCGGGGAGCTGTTTTTT	CASSFGGNTGELFF
once	NA	16	TRBV6-1	TRBJ1-2	TGTGCCAGCAGTGATCCACACCCCGGGCCCGAGGGTGGCTACACCTTC	CASSDPHPGPEGGYTF
NA	TRBD1	15	TRBV2	TRBJ1-2	TGTGCCAGCACGGACCGACAGGGAGGAAGCTATGGCTACACCTTC	CASTDRQGGSYGYTF
NA	NA	14	TRBV5-1	TRBJ2-4	TGCGCCAGCAGCTTGGACAGGGAACGAGACATTCAGTACTTC	CASSLDRERDIQYF
NA	TRBD1	16	TRBV11-2	TRBJ2-7	TGTGCCAGCAGCTCCACCGGGACAGGACTCTCCTACGAGCAGTACTTC	CASSSTGTGLSYEQYF
NA	NA	15	TRBV5-1	TRBJ1-4	TGCGCCAGCAGCCCCTCAGCGCACCCCAATGAAAAACTGTTTTTT	CASSPSAHPNEKLFF
NA	NA	14	TRBV6-5	TRBJ1-1	TGTGCCAGCAGTTACTCTCCGGGGAACACTGAAGCTTTCTTT	CASSYSPGNTEAFF
once	TRBD2	14	TRBV5-6	TRBJ2-3	TGTGCCAGCAGCCTAGCGGGAGAATCAGATACGCAGTATTTT	CASSLAGESDTQYF
NA	NA	11	TRBV19	TRBJ1-1	TGTGCCAGTAATATGAACACTGAAGCTTTCTTT	CASNMNTEAFF
NA	TRBD1	12	TRBV29-1	TRBJ1-1	TGCAGCGTGGGAGACAGGGAGCAAGGAGCTTTCTTT	CSVGDREQGAFF
once	TRBD1	15	TRBV18	TRBJ1-4	TGTGCCAGCTCAACCTCAGGACAGGGGAGTGAAAAACTGTTTTTT	CASSTSGQGSEKLFF
few	TRBD1	16	TRBV11-2	TRBJ2-2	TGTGCCAGCAGCCCGCTGACAGGGGCGAACACCGGGGAGCTGTTTTTT	CASSPLTGANTGELFF
NA	TRBD1	13	TRBV27	TRBJ2-2	TGTGCCAGTTGGGGACAGGGTACCGGGGAGCTGTTTTTT	CASWGQGTGELFF
NA	TRBD2	16	TRBV9	TRBJ2-7	TGTGCCAGCAGCTCCGCCGGGACTAGCGGATCCTACGAGCAGTACTTC	CASSSAGTSGSYEQYF
NA	NA	15	TRBV5-6	TRBJ1-1	TGTGCCAGCAGCTTGAGGTCTAAGACATCCCCTCAAGCTTTCTTT	CASSLRSKTSPQAFF
NA	NA	13	TRBV9	TRBJ2-1	TGTGCCAGCAGCGAGGGGATGGAAGCCGAGCAGTTCTTC	CASSEGMEAEQFF
NA	NA	15	TRBV7-9	TRBJ1-2	TGTGCCAGCAGCCTCTACACGGGGGGAGAGGATGGCTACACCTTC	CASSLYTGGEDGYTF
once	TRBD1	15	TRBV11-2	TRBJ2-1	TGTGCCAGCAGCCGAGCGGACAGGGTCGTCAATGAGCAGTTCTTC	CASSRADRVVNEQFF
NA	NA	17	TRBV28	TRBJ2-5	TGTGCCAGCAGTCCCCTCTCGGGCAGGGGATTACAAGAGACCCAGTACTTC	CASSPLSGRGLQETQYF
NA	TRBD1	14	TRBV11-2	TRBJ1-2	TGTGCCAGCAGCTTACCCCGACAGGGGGCAGGCTACACCTTC	CASSLPRQGAGYTF
NA	TRBD2	15	TRBV6-4	TRBJ2-1	TGTGCCAGCAGTGACTTGGCTAGCGGGGGCCATGAGCAGTTCTTC	CASSDLASGGHEQFF
NA	TRBD2	15	TRBV5-1	TRBJ2-7	TGCGCCAGCACCCATTCTCCTAGCGGGGACTACGAGCAGTACTTC	CASTHSPSGDYEQYF
NA	TRBD2	15	TRBV6-5	TRBJ2-3	TGTGCCAGCAGGTGGACTAGCGGGAGCACAGATACGCAGTATTTT	CASRWTSGSTDTQYF
NA	NA	15	TRBV2	TRBJ1-1	TGTGCCAGCAGTCCCCCCCAGGGTGGATCTTTTTTAGCTTTCTTT	CASSPPQGGSFLAFF
NA	TRBD1	15	TRBV9	TRBJ2-1	TGTGCCAGCAGCATTTGGGGACAGGGTTCCCATGAGCAGTTCTTC	CASSIWGQGSHEQFF
NA	TRBD2	13	TRBV10-2	TRBJ2-7	TGCGCCAGCAATAGCGGGAGAGGGGACGAGCAGTACTTC	CASNSGRGDEQYF
few	NA	12	TRBV29-1	TRBJ1-5	TGCAGCGTGGCGGAAGGGGGAGAGCCCCAGCATTTT	CSVAEGGEPQHF
NA	TRBD1	14	TRBV2	TRBJ2-7	TGTGCCAGCATCCTGACAGGGGGTGACTACGAGCAGTACTTC	CASILTGGDYEQYF
NA	TRBD1	11	TRBV20-1	TRBJ2-3	TGCAGTGCTCATACAGGGGCCTTGGGGCGTTTT	CSAHTGALGRF
NA	NA	14	TRBV6-1	TRBJ2-7	TGTGCCAGCAGGCGGGACAGAGCAGTCTACGAGCAGTACTTC	CASRRDRAVYEQYF
NA	NA	13	TRBV27	TRBJ2-3	TGTGCCAGCAGTCTCCGTTCCACAGATACGCAGTATTTT	CASSLRSTDTQYF
once	NA	15	TRBV28	TRBJ2-7	TGTGCCAGCAGTATCACCCTCAGTAGCGAGCACGAGCAGTACTTC	CASSITLSSEHEQYF
NA	TRBD1	15	TRBV27	TRBJ2-2	TGTGCCAGCAGGACCGGGACAGGGAACACCGGGGAGCTGTTTTTT	CASRTGTGNTGELFF
NA	TRBD1	15	TRBV27	TRBJ1-5	TGTGCCAGCAGTTTAGGGACAGGGGGTAATCAGCCCCAGCATTTT	CASSLGTGGNQPQHF
NA	NA	14	TRBV27	TRBJ1-1	TGTGCCAGCAGTTTCGGGTTCGTGAACACTGAAGCTTTCTTT	CASSFGFVNTEAFF
NA	TRBD2	16	TRBV7-3	TRBJ2-3	TGTGCCAGCAGCCCCGGGACTAGCGGGAGCACAGATACGCAGTATTTT	CASSPGTSGSTDTQYF